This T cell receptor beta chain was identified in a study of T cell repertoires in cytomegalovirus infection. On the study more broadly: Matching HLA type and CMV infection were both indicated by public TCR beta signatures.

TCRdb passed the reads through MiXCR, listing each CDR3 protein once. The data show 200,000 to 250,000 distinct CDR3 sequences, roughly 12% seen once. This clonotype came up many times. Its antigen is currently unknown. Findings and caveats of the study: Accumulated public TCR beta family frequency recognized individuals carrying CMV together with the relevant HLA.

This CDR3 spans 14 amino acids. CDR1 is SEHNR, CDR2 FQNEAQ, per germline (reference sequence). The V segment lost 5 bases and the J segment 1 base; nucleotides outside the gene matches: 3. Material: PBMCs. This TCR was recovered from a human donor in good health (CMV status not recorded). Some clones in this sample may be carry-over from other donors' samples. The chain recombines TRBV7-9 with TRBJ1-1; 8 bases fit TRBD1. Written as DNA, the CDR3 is TGTGCCAGCAGCCAGGGGGCGAAGAACACTGAAGCTTTCTTT. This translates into CASSQGAKNTEAFF.